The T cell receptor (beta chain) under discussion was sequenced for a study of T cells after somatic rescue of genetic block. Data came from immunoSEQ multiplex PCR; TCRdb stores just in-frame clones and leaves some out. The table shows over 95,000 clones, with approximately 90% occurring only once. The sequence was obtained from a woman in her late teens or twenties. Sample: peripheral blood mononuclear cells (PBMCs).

The CDR3 loop is CASSFDLSSYNEQFF. The CDR3 coding sequence is TGCGCCAGCAGCTTTGATCTGAGCTCCTACAATGAGCAGTTCTTC. The chain is built from TRBV5-1 and TRBJ2-1; D remains ambiguous. CDR1 is SGHRS, CDR2 YFSETQ, per germline. The ends were cut back, 2 bases at V and 0 bases at J, with 9 bases in the middle. The CDR3 is 15 amino acids. The complete variable domain, with remaining parts taken from reference TRBV5-1 and TRBJ2-1, reads KAGVTQTPRYLIKTRGQQVTLSCSPISGHRSVSWYQQTPGQGLQFLFEYFSETQRNKGNFPGRFSGRQFSNSRSEMNVSTLELGDSALYLCASSFDLSSYNEQFFGPGTRLTVL.